These 8 T cell receptor beta chains originate from one sample sequenced in a study of Ad26.COV2.S vaccination and SARS-CoV-2 variants. The method was immunoSEQ multiplex PCR; TCRdb's version includes in-frame clones alone and lacks a portion of them. Altogether about 350,000 clones are present, around 89% being singletons, with the ten largest covering just under 5%. The treatment denotes: roughly 20 received Ad26.COV2.S at low or high dose, single or two shots; a few received placebo; per-sample allocation not given. Specimens were obtained on day 63 following the first vaccine or placebo injection. Sequenced material: peripheral blood, taken in a trial of Ad26.COV2.S vaccine versus placebo. Receptors originate from a person between 18 and 59 years old who received the Ad26.COV2.S COVID-19 vaccine or a placebo.

The genes are TRBV29-1 and TRBJ1-1; 7 positions match TRBD1. Germline loops: CDR1 SQVTM, CDR2 ANQGSEA. After removal of 6 bases from V and 0 bases from J, the junction contained 4 bases not matched to a gene. The CDR3 consists of 13 residues. CDR3 amino acids: CSVETGLNTEAFF. For the CDR3, the DNA is TGCAGCGTCGAGACAGGGTTGAACACTGAAGCTTTCTTT. The variable domain in full, with the rest retrieved from reference TRBV29-1 and TRBJ1-1, is SAVISQKPSRDICQRGTSLTIQCQVDSQVTMMFWYRQQPGQSLTLIATANQGSEATYESGFVIDKFPISRPNLTFSTLTVSNMSPEDSSIYLCSVETGLNTEAFFGQGTRLTVV.

This chain joins TRBV19 and TRBJ1-1; the match to TRBD1 covers 7 bases. V was clipped by 5 bases and J by 5 bases; unmatched bases: 14. CDR3 size: 16 residues. CDR1 and CDR2 from the germline V gene are LNHDA and SQIVND (reference sequence). In DNA form, the CDR3 reads TGTGCCAGTAGTCCGACGACAGGGTTAAGTGGGACTGAAGCTTTCTTT. As protein: CASSPTTGLSGTEAFF. Full variable domain (outside the CDR3, taken from reference TRBV19 and TRBJ1-1): DGGITQSPKYLFRKEGQNVTLSCEQNLNHDAMYWYRQDPGQGLRLIYYSQIVNDFQKGDIAEGYSVSREKKESFPLTVTSAQKNPTAFYLCASSPTTGLSGTEAFFGQGTRLTVV.

The genes are TRBV7-9 and TRBJ2-7; 7 positions match TRBD1. The germline V gene encodes CDR1 SEHNR and CDR2 FQNEAQ (reference sequence). The CDR3 extends over 12 amino acids. The ends lost 7 bases at V and 6 bases at J; junction bases unmatched: 6. DNA of the CDR3: TGTGCCAGCACCCGACAGGGTCTCGAGCAGTACTTC. Translation gives CASTRQGLEQYF.

This clone was picked up one time. The CDR3, as DNA: TGCGCCAGCAGCCAAGAATTCGGGGTGGAGCAGTACTTC. Translating it yields CASSQEFGVEQYF. The rearrangement uses TRBV4-3 and TRBJ2-7, with D perhaps matching TRBD2 (5 bases). Trimming removed 0 bases from V and 7 bases from J, with 10 bases in between. Per the germline V gene, CDR1 is LGHNA and CDR2 is YSLEER. This CDR3 comprises 13 residues.

J is TRBJ2-3 and V is TRBV29-1, with 7 positions matching TRBD1. V lost 8 bases to trimming and J lost 5 bases; unmatched junction nucleotides: 7. Germline V gives CDR1 SQVTM, CDR2 ANQGSEA. This CDR3 has 12 residues. The CDR3 loop is CSIRGKGDTQYF. In nucleotides, the CDR3 is TGCAGCATCAGGGGGAAAGGAGATACGCAGTATTTT.

The chain recombines TRBV6-5 with TRBJ1-5; D remains unclear. The CDR3 has 13 amino acids. CDR1 is MNHEY and CDR2 is SVGAGI in the germline V gene. V shed 6 bases and J shed 4 bases, with 10 bases lying between them. The CDR3 loop is CASSGLWNQPQHF. As DNA, the CDR3 is TGTGCCAGCAGCGGATTATGGAATCAGCCCCAGCATTTT.

The chain carries TRBV6-2 or TRBV6-3 and TRBJ2-7, with TRBD1 identical over 9 bases. The CDR3 is 16 residues long. J gave up 6 bases and V 4 bases, and 13 bases lay outside the gene matches. Per germline, CDR1 MNHEY and CDR2 SVGEGT. CDR3 region: CASSFPTGTGIGEQYF. Written as DNA, the CDR3 is TGTGCCAGCAGTTTTCCTACCGGGACAGGGATCGGCGAGCAGTACTTC.

The chain links TRBV10-3 to TRBJ2-2; D unresolved. The CDR3 has 15 amino acids. Trimming removed 0 bases at V and 4 bases at J, with 9 bases between. Germline CDR1 is ENHRY and CDR2 is SYGVKD. In nucleotides, the CDR3 is TGTGCCATCAGTGAGTCGGAAGGCGGCACCGGGGAGCTGTTTTTT. Translation: CAISESEGGTGELFF.